This T cell receptor beta chain was recorded in a study of T cell changes during pregnancy in multiple sclerosis. TCRdb's table, derived via immunoSEQ multiplex PCR, lists solely in-frame clones and lacks some. Of some 43,000 clones in the sample, about 92% are singletons; the top ten hold about 9%. The CDR3 totals 17 residues. V lost 1 base to trimming and J lost 3 bases, with 16 bases between them. Germline loops: CDR1 LGHNA, CDR2 YNFKEQ. This rearrangement joins TRBV4-2 to TRBJ2-1, with D hard to call. The source is a female donor with multiple sclerosis, enrolled in a pregnancy study. The source was CD8+ T cells from peripheral blood mononuclear cells, collected in the first trimester of pregnancy. The chain's CDR3 is CASSQGRNRLDYNEQFF. The DNA of the CDR3 is TGTGCCAGCAGCCAAGGTAGGAATCGGCTAGACTACAATGAGCAGTTCTTC.